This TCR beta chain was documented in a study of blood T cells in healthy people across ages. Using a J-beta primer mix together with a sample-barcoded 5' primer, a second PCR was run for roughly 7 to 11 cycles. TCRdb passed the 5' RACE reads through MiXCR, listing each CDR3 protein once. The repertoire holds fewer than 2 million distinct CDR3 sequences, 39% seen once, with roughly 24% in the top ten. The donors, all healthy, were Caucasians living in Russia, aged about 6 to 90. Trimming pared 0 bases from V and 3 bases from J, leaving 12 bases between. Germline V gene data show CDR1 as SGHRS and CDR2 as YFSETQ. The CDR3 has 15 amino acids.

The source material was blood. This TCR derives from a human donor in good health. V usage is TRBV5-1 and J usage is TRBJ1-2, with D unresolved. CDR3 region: CASSLGYQWDYGYTF. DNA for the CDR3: TGCGCCAGCAGCTTGGGCTATCAATGGGACTATGGCTACACCTTC.